A single sample is the source of the 21 T cell receptor beta chains below, sequenced in a study of blood T cell repertoires in COVID-19. Method: immunoSEQ multiplex PCR; TCRdb's copy keeps in-frame clones and lacks some. The table has under 200,000 clones, approximately 81% seen once. Sequenced sample: PBMCs or T cells enriched from blood (not recorded which). The receptors originated from a woman in her fifties or sixties who had recovered from COVID-19.

The chain links TRBV4-3 to TRBJ2-7, with a tentative D call TRBD1 (6 bases). The CDR3 sequence is 13 residues long. Germline CDR1 and CDR2: LGHNA and YSLEER. The V end was cut by 0 bases, the J end by 7 bases, with 10 bases between. The CDR3 nucleotides read TGCGCCAGCAGCCAAGAACAGGGACGAGAGCAGTACTTC. This encodes CASSQEQGREQYF.

J is TRBJ2-1 and V is TRBV28; perhaps TRBD1 as D (6 bases). V was shortened by 6 bases and J by 9 bases, with 21 bases between the two germline ends. The CDR3 is 15 amino acids. CDR1 and CDR2 (germline): MDHEN, SYDVKM. The CDR3 DNA follows: TGTGCCAGCAGAGCACAACCCCTGGGGGCGGGTGAGCAGTTCTTC. Translating gives CASRAQPLGAGEQFF.

This sequence joins TRBV4-1 and TRBJ2-1; TRBD1 aligns across 7 bases. This CDR3 is 17 amino acids long. Germline assignment: CDR1 MGHRA and CDR2 YSYEKL. J gave up 5 bases and V 5 bases, and 15 bases lay outside the gene matches. This chain's CDR3 is CASSTRSGTVQDNEQFF. In DNA, the CDR3 is TGCGCCAGCAGCACCCGTTCCGGGACAGTGCAGGACAATGAGCAGTTCTTC.

The chain is built from TRBV3-1 (or the pseudogene TRBV3-2) and TRBJ2-4; D is perhaps TRBD2 (7 bases). V lost 1 base and J lost 8, with 18 bases in between. Germline V CDR1 and CDR2: LGHDT, YNNKEL (reference sequence). This CDR3 has 16 amino acids. The DNA of the CDR3 is TGTGCCAGCAGCCAAGGTCGGGAGAGGGGGGGCTACATTCAGTACTTC. This encodes CASSQGRERGGYIQYF.

This clone was seen only once. The J gene is TRBJ1-4, the V gene TRBV18; D is possibly TRBD1 (6 bases). V lost 6 bases, J lost 3 bases, and 14 bases lay in between. CDR1 and CDR2 (germline): KGHSH, LQKENI. The CDR3 runs 15 residues. The CDR3 is CASSPGKGANEKLFF. In DNA form, the CDR3 reads TGTGCCAGCTCCCCGGGGAAGGGGGCTAATGAAAAACTGTTTTTT.

CDR3 protein: CASSLDHSNQPQHF. The CDR3 DNA follows: TGTGCCAGCAGCTTAGATCATAGCAATCAGCCCCAGCATTTT. The V gene is TRBV11-2, the J gene TRBJ1-5, with D hard to call. This CDR3 has 14 residues. Germline V gene sequence: CDR1 SGHAT, CDR2 FQNNGV. V lost 0 bases to trimming and J lost 0 bases, with 3 bases between them.

The V call is TRBV19, the J call TRBJ1-3, with 10 bases aligning to TRBD1. The CDR3 is made up of 17 amino acids. Germline V lookup: CDR1 LNHDA, CDR2 SQIVND (reference sequence). Trimming cost V 5 bases and J 2 bases; bases outside gene matches: 9. The CDR3 protein is CASSVTGGASAGNTIYF. CDR3 in DNA: TGTGCCAGTAGTGTGACAGGGGGCGCATCTGCTGGAAACACCATATATTTT.

This chain connects TRBV11-2 to TRBJ2-5; 9 bases line up with TRBD2. CDR1 and CDR2 (germline): SGHAT, FQNNGV. The V and J ends lost 5 bases and 5 bases, in that order; junction bases with no gene match: 6. There are 14 residues in the CDR3. CDR3 nucleotide sequence: TGTGCCAGCAGCCGTCTAGCGGGATGGGAGACCCAGTACTTC. It is translated as CASSRLAGWETQYF. Combining the CDR3 with reference TRBV11-2 and TRBJ2-5 gives the whole variable domain EAGVAQSPRYKIIEKRQSVAFWCNPISGHATLYWYQQILGQGPKLLIQFQNNGVVDDSQLPKDRFSAERLKGVDSTLKIQPAKLEDSAVYLCASSRLAGWETQYFGPGTRLLVL.

The chain joins TRBV28 to TRBJ2-2; 7 nucleotides line up with TRBD1. Germline CDR1 reads MDHEN; CDR2 reads SYDVKM. The CDR3 runs to 15 residues. V shed 2 bases, J shed 4 bases, and the junction held 4 bases outside the gene matches. The CDR3 region has the DNA TGTGCCAGCAGTTTACCGGGACAGTCCACCGGGGAGCTGTTTTTT. Protein sequence: CASSLPGQSTGELFF.

Regarding this clone: The junction departs from the called germline gene at one end, perhaps through a read error. CDR3 in amino acids: CASSDDRLIEEKAFF. CDR3 sequence (DNA): TGTGCTAGCAGTGATGACAGGCTCATCGAGGAGAAGGCTTTCTTT. J is TRBJ1-1 and V is TRBV7-7, with D perhaps TRBD1 (6 bases). The germline V gene encodes CDR1 SSHAT and CDR2 FNYEAQ (reference sequence). The CDR3 is 15 residues long.

The chain employs TRBV28 and TRBJ1-1; 8 bases are shared with TRBD1. This CDR3 spans 13 amino acids. The J segment lost 10 bases and the V segment lost 11 bases, leaving 15 bases of the junction unmatched. The germline V gene has CDR1 MDHEN and CDR2 SYDVKM. The CDR3 loop reads CAVYRDRNSAAFF. For the CDR3, the DNA is TGTGCCGTCTACCGGGACAGGAACTCTGCAGCTTTCTTT.

The chain combines TRBV6-5 with TRBJ2-2; D perhaps matches TRBD2 (5 bases). Germline CDR1 and CDR2: MNHEY and SVGAGI. The V gene lost 0 bases and the J gene lost 4 bases, with 12 bases spanning the gap. CDR3 length: 16 amino acids. In nucleotides, the CDR3 is TGTGCCAGCAGTTACTCGATCCTCGCGGGCACCGGGGAGCTGTTTTTT. Translating gives CASSYSILAGTGELFF.

This chain joins TRBV7-2 and TRBJ2-6; D not certain. Germline V lookup: CDR1 SGHTA, CDR2 FQGNSA. This CDR3 has 13 amino acids. V was cut by 6 bases and J by 0 bases, with 3 bases left in between. The CDR3 nucleotides read TGTGCCAGCAGTCACTCTGGGGCCAACGTCCTGACTTTC. As protein: CASSHSGANVLTF.

The rearrangement joins TRBV7-9 to TRBJ2-1; TRBD2 matches at 8 bases. V was pared by 5 bases and J by 7 bases, with 13 bases of the junction left unmatched. The germline V gene encodes CDR1 SEHNR and CDR2 FQNEAQ (reference sequence). The CDR3 is 16 amino acids. CDR3 in amino acids: CASSPSGSGALNEQFF. In nucleotides, the CDR3 is TGTGCCAGCAGCCCAAGTGGTAGCGGGGCTCTGAATGAGCAGTTCTTC.

The chain recombines TRBV4-1 with TRBJ2-1; D may be TRBD1 (5 bases). Trimming left V 1 base short and J 5 bases short, with 12 bases between. Per the germline V gene, CDR1 is MGHRA and CDR2 is YSYEKL. This CDR3 has 15 amino acids. CDR3 DNA: TGCGCCAGCAGCCAAGGAGTAGGGGCTAACAATGAGCAGTTCTTC. This translates into CASSQGVGANNEQFF.

The CDR3 DNA is TGTGCCAGTTTTTTTAGGGGGAGCACTGAAGCTTTCTTT. It yields the protein CASFFRGSTEAFF. The chain carries TRBV28 and TRBJ1-1; D might be TRBD1 (6 bases). V gave up 9 bases and J gave up 4 bases, with 15 bases separating them. This CDR3 is built from 13 residues. Germline assignment: CDR1 MDHEN and CDR2 SYDVKM.

The sample holds one count of this clone. The V call is TRBV19, the J call TRBJ2-7; TRBD1 might be the D (6 bases). The V gene's germline CDR1 is LNHDA and CDR2 SQIVND (reference sequence). V lost 3 bases and J 9 bases, leaving 9 bases between the germline ends. This CDR3 contains 11 residues. CDR3 protein: CASSMGAAQYF. The CDR3 DNA is TGTGCCAGTAGTATGGGGGCGGCGCAGTACTTC.

The V and J genes are TRBV5-6 and TRBJ2-7; maybe TRBD1 (5 bases). CDR1 and CDR2 (germline): SGHDT, YYEEEE. This CDR3 region has 15 residues. V lost 4 bases and J lost 3, with 17 bases in between. This CDR3 is CASSMVGATYYEQYF. CDR3 coding DNA: TGTGCCAGCAGCATGGTAGGGGCCACCTACTACGAGCAGTACTTC.

The chain links TRBV4-1 to TRBJ2-7; TRBD2 is a possible D gene (5 bases). Germline values: CDR1 MGHRA, CDR2 YSYEKL. The CDR3 sequence is 15 residues long. V was pared by 2 bases and J by 1 base, with 12 bases between. CDR3 in amino acids: CASSQLGAESYEQYF. As DNA, the CDR3 is TGCGCCAGCAGCCAACTCGGAGCGGAGTCCTACGAGCAGTACTTC.

The chain employs TRBV6-1 and TRBJ1-2; 9 nucleotides agree with TRBD1. There are 15 residues in the CDR3. Germline V gene lookup returns CDR1 MNHNS and CDR2 SASEGT. Unmatched junction bases numbered 7, after V lost 6 bases and J lost 2 bases. CDR3 loop: CASRPYTGGNYGYTF. The CDR3 DNA follows: TGTGCCAGCAGACCTTATACAGGGGGCAACTATGGCTACACCTTC.

The V call is TRBV5-1, the J call TRBJ2-7, with D possibly TRBD1 on 5 matching bases. This CDR3 comprises 15 residues. Germline V CDR1 and CDR2: SGHRS, YFSETQ. Trimming shortened V by 0 bases and J by 5 bases, and 15 bases separated the two germline ends. CDR3 DNA: TGCGCCAGCAGCTTGGCTCAGGGCAGAAACCACGAGCAGTACTTC. As protein: CASSLAQGRNHEQYF.